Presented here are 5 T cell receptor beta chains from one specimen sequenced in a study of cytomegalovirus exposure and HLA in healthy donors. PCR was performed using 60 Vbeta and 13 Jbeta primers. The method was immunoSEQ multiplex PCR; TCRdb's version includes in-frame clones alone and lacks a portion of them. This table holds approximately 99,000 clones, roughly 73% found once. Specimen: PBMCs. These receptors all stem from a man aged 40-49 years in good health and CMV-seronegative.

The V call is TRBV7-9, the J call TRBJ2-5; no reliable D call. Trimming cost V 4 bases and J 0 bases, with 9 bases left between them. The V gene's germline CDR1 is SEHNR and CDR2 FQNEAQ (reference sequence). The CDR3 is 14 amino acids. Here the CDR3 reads CASSSSGYQETQYF. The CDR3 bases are TGTGCCAGCAGCTCCTCCGGGTACCAAGAGACCCAGTACTTC.

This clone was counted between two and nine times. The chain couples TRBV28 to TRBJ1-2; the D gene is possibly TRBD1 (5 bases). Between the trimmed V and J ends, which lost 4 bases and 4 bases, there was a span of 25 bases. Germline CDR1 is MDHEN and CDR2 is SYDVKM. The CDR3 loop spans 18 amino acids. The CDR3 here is CASSSSEGRHNPVYGYTF. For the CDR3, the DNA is TGTGCCAGCAGTTCCTCGGAGGGGCGACATAATCCCGTCTATGGCTACACCTTC.

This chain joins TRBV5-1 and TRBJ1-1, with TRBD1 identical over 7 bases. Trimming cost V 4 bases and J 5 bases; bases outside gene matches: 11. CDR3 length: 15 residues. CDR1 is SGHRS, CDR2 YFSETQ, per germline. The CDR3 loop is CASSHLGQLGTEAFF. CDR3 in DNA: TGCGCCAGCAGCCACTTGGGACAGCTGGGGACTGAAGCTTTCTTT.

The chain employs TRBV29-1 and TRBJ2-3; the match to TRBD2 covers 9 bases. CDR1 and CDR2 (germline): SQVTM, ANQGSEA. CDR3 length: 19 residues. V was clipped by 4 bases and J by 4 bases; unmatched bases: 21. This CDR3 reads CSVALPGGGVLLDPDTQYF. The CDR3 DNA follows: TGCAGCGTTGCCCTCCCCGGCGGGGGGGTCCTCCTCGACCCAGATACGCAGTATTTT.

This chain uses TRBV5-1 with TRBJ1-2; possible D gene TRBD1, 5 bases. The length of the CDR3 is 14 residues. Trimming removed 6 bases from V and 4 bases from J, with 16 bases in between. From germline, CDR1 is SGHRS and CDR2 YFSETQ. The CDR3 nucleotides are TGCGCCAGCACAGAGGCAGGGTTCGGCTATGGCTACACCTTC. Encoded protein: CASTEAGFGYGYTF. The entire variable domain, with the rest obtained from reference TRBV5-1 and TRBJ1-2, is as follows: KAGVTQTPRYLIKTRGQQVTLSCSPISGHRSVSWYQQTPGQGLQFLFEYFSETQRNKGNFPGRFSGRQFSNSRSEMNVSTLELGDSALYLCASTEAGFGYGYTFGSGTRLTVV.